These T cell receptor beta chains were read from a single sample in a study of blood T cells in healthy people across ages. Each CDR3 protein is one row after TCRdb ran MiXCR on the 5' RACE reads. Of about 720,000 distinct CDR3 sequences listed, more than 20% are singletons. This sample also appeared in a second study, on T cells of mothers and their children.

Sequencing was done on a sample of blood. The receptors were sampled from a boy aged 5-17 years in good health. Both conserved end residues are part of each CDR3. Each record gives: CDR3 protein, CDR3 DNA, D gene, V gene, clone size, J gene. The D gene is left open where the match is weak. Only some rows state a clone size, as once, few, many or a class for expanded clones.

CASSINYGYTF,TGTGCCAGCAGCATAAACTATGGCTACACCTTC,NA,TRBV6-2/TRBV6-3,NA,TRBJ1-2
CASSAEPGQGCFEQYF,TGTGCCAGCAGTGCTGAACCGGGACAGGGATGTTTCGAGCAGTACTTC,TRBD1,TRBV25-1,few,TRBJ2-7
CASSNLGFSLEQFF,TGTGCCAGCAGCAATCTAGGTTTCTCGCTAGAGCAGTTCTTC,NA,TRBV12-3/TRBV12-4,NA,TRBJ2-1
CASSPPREDTQYF,TGTGCCAGCAGTCCCCCCCGGGAGGATACGCAGTATTTT,NA,TRBV6-2/TRBV6-3,few,TRBJ2-3
CASSLRQNTGELFF,TGTGCCAGCAGCTTAAGGCAAAACACCGGGGAGCTGTTTTTT,NA,TRBV7-2,NA,TRBJ2-2
CGASAGNYGYTF,TGCGGTGCTAGCGCGGGGAACTATGGCTACACCTTC,NA,TRBV20-1,NA,TRBJ1-2
CASSAGGAGQPQHF,TGTGCCAGCAGTGCAGGGGGCGCGGGTCAGCCCCAGCATTTT,TRBD1,TRBV2,NA,TRBJ1-5
CSVKEGGYAEAFF,TGCAGCGTTAAGGAGGGGGGATACGCTGAAGCTTTCTTT,NA,TRBV29-1,NA,TRBJ1-1
CASSFWAGVNEQFF,TGTGCCAGCAGCTTTTGGGCGGGGGTCAATGAGCAGTTCTTC,TRBD2,TRBV7-2,few,TRBJ2-1
CSARHLLGGGHGYTF,TGCAGTGCTAGACATCTCCTTGGGGGGGGCCATGGCTACACCTTC,NA,TRBV20-1,few,TRBJ1-2
CASSSGTVTQQYF,TGTGCCAGCAGTTCCGGGACAGTTACGCAGCAGTACTTC,TRBD1,TRBV28,NA,TRBJ2-7
CASRGQAGQETQYF,TGTGCCAGCAGAGGACAGGCCGGCCAAGAGACCCAGTACTTC,TRBD1,TRBV28,once,TRBJ2-5
CASSLGQGVGQYF,TGTGCCAGCAGTTTGGGACAGGGAGTCGGGCAGTACTTC,TRBD1,TRBV7-9,NA,TRBJ2-7
CSILRRGGTEAFF,TGCAGCATCCTTCGCAGGGGAGGCACTGAAGCTTTCTTT,NA,TRBV29-1,NA,TRBJ1-1
CASSPSGTGKETQYF,TGTGCCAGCAGTCCCTCCGGGACAGGGAAAGAGACCCAGTACTTC,TRBD1,TRBV6-5,NA,TRBJ2-5
CASSSTDRGRINEQFF,TGTGCCAGCAGCTCTACCGACAGGGGGCGGATTAATGAGCAGTTCTTC,TRBD1,TRBV28,NA,TRBJ2-1
CASSLGWSGSYYEQYF,TGCGCCAGCAGCTTGGGTTGGAGCGGGAGTTACTACGAGCAGTACTTC,TRBD2,TRBV5-1,NA,TRBJ2-7
CSVAQSRGGRAMNTEAFF,TGCAGCGTTGCCCAAAGTAGAGGTGGAAGGGCGATGAACACTGAAGCTTTCTTT,NA,TRBV29-1,few,TRBJ1-1
CASSLQGAGSNQPQHF,TGTGCCAGCAGCTTACAGGGGGCTGGGAGCAATCAGCCCCAGCATTTT,TRBD1,TRBV7-2,NA,TRBJ1-5
CSVVRGGANEQFF,TGCAGCGTGGTCCGAGGGGGGGCCAATGAGCAGTTCTTC,NA,TRBV29-1,few,TRBJ2-1
CASSQGDRSTYNEKLFF,TGTGCCAGCAGCCAAGGGGACAGGTCGACCTACAATGAAAAACTGTTTTTT,TRBD1,TRBV3-1,few,TRBJ1-4
CASSLRGQGVDTQYF,TGTGCCAGCAGCTTACGGGGACAGGGGGTAGATACGCAGTATTTT,TRBD1,TRBV7-3,NA,TRBJ2-3
CAWSFSRGQYF,TGTGCCTGGAGTTTCTCGCGGGGCCAGTACTTC,NA,TRBV30,few,TRBJ2-5
CASNTGGAGTDTQYF,TGTGCCAGCAACACAGGGGGCGCCGGCACAGATACGCAGTATTTT,TRBD1,TRBV11-2,NA,TRBJ2-3
CASSANSYGYTF,TGTGCCAGCAGCGCAAACAGCTATGGCTACACCTTC,NA,TRBV9,NA,TRBJ1-2
CASSYSQGDGYTF,TGTGCCAGCAGTTACAGCCAGGGTGATGGCTACACCTTC,NA,TRBV6-6,NA,TRBJ1-2
CASSQDYGGLEQYF,TGCGCCAGCAGCCAAGATTACGGCGGGCTCGAGCAGTACTTC,NA,TRBV4-3,NA,TRBJ2-7
CASSLLSAGYEQYF,TGTGCCAGCAGTTTATTATCGGCAGGCTACGAGCAGTACTTC,NA,TRBV28,few,TRBJ2-7
CASSHSQGAQETQYF,TGTGCCAGCAGCCACAGTCAGGGGGCCCAAGAGACCCAGTACTTC,TRBD1,TRBV12-3/TRBV12-4,NA,TRBJ2-5
CASSDKGVGDYEQYF,TGCGCCAGCAGCGATAAGGGGGTAGGGGATTACGAGCAGTACTTC,NA,TRBV5-1,few,TRBJ2-7
CASSERTEIYEQYF,TGTGCCAGCAGCGAACGGACCGAGATATACGAGCAGTACTTC,NA,TRBV12-3/TRBV12-4,NA,TRBJ2-7
CASSSGHGCTF,TGTGCCAGCAGCTCAGGGCATGGCTGCACCTTC,NA,TRBV7-6,few,TRBJ1-2
CASSQSYSGSQGLGEQFF,TGTGCCAGCAGCCAGTCCTATAGCGGGAGCCAAGGGTTGGGTGAGCAGTTCTTC,TRBD2,TRBV4-2,NA,TRBJ2-1
CASRQTGQGAPKYF,TGTGCCAGCAGACAAACCGGACAGGGGGCCCCTAAGTACTTC,TRBD1,TRBV6-6,NA,TRBJ2-7
CASRGPTTEKLFF,TGTGCCAGCAGAGGTCCTACCACTGAAAAACTGTTTTTT,NA,TRBV12-3/TRBV12-4,NA,TRBJ1-4
CASSIFSGTDTQYF,TGTGCCAGTAGTATATTCTCAGGAACAGATACGCAGTATTTT,NA,TRBV19,NA,TRBJ2-3
CATSLVVDTQYF,TGTGCCACCAGCTTGGTGGTGGATACGCAGTATTTT,NA,TRBV5-5,NA,TRBJ2-3
CASSQRQGAYEQYF,TGTGCCAGCAGCCAAAGACAGGGGGCCTACGAGCAGTACTTC,TRBD1,TRBV4-2,few,TRBJ2-7
CAIGKGQGKETQYF,TGTGCCATCGGGAAGGGACAGGGGAAAGAGACCCAGTACTTC,TRBD1,TRBV10-3,NA,TRBJ2-5
CASSQDLGQYGYTF,TGTGCCAGCAGCCAAGATCTGGGGCAGTATGGCTACACCTTC,NA,TRBV3-1,few,TRBJ1-2
CASSLGRQGATNEKLFF,TGTGCCAGCAGCTTAGGTCGACAGGGGGCCACTAATGAAAAACTGTTTTTT,TRBD1,TRBV7-8,few,TRBJ1-4
CSVPTSSDTQYF,TGCAGCGTTCCAACTAGCTCAGATACGCAGTATTTT,NA,TRBV29-1,NA,TRBJ2-3
CASSLGPGTGLQETQYF,TGTGCCAGCAGCTTGGGTCCCGGGACAGGACTCCAAGAGACCCAGTACTTC,TRBD1,TRBV7-2,few,TRBJ2-5